This TCR beta chain was sequenced during a study of blood T cell repertoires in COVID-19 (TCRdb year 2020). As for the study more broadly: Samples from collaborators originated in the United States, Italy and Spain and spanned both the acute and convalescent phases of COVID-19. The material from the prospective study consisted of cDNA or gDNA derived from T cells, B-cell-depleted T cells, or PBMCs. The dataset comprised deeply sampled blood TCRbeta repertoires from subjects exposed to, actively infected with, or recovered from COVID-19. The repertoires were released in a freely available public database meant as a resource for research on the immune response to SARS-CoV-2. Samples came from the ongoing ImmuneRACE study (first 160 participants) plus 1,254 subjects from 6 global collaborators. Sample metadata almost always included a de-identified subject ID, COVID-19 status, age in years and sex. Where available, HLA class I and class II types were obtained from metadata supplied by the sample provider rather than from assay-based typing. Beyond this particular receptor, the publication reports: Clinical and demographic metadata were provided uncurated, with the amount varying by source and participant.

This clone has a count of ten or more. Its specific antigen is unknown. No base qualities exist here, and no much larger clone lies one base off it. One collaborating source in Seattle enrolled patients during active infection and followed them longitudinally through the course of disease. Each collaborating institution followed its own protocols to collect whole blood in K2EDTA tubes. For TCRbeta analysis, collaborator samples were shipped as frozen whole blood, as isolated PBMCs, or as DNA extracted from either sample type. CDR1 MNHNY and CDR2 SVGAGI were looked up in the germline V gene (reference sequence). The trim is 5 bases for V and 16 bases for J, with a gap of 23 bases between the germline ends. Including the terminal cysteine and phenylalanine, the CDR3 comprises 14 residues. Here the CDR3 DNA is all that survives: 42 bases in frame from base 1. The immunoSEQ Assay, a bias-controlled multiplex PCR, was used to amplify TCRbeta CDR3 regions from genomic DNA. The study's processing was this. Within the assay, amplification of reference gene primers was used to estimate how many nucleated cells each sample contained. Sequence reads were collapsed and filtered to measure the absolute abundance of every unique TCRbeta CDR3 rearrangement. For each sample, productive Simpson clonality was calculated by taking the square root of Simpson's diversity index across productive rearrangements. TCRdb retrieved this table from immuneACCESS and kept in-frame rearrangements only. Not all clones are present; in checked studies, unresolved V genes account for under half, and no reason is known for the remainder. The V and J calls and the clone size are those of that table, but D and trimming were determined from the DNA. The sample data list 250,000 to 350,000 clones, and approximately 90% of these were observed just once. The ten largest clones represent 5.5% to 8% of the sample.

The chain was built from TRBV6-6 and TRBJ1-4; no D gene is confidently identified. The source of this sequence is a woman aged 45 to 65 with COVID-19, enrolled during active disease. The sequencing input was peripheral blood. The sequenced DNA: TGTGCCAGCAGTGAGGCGAAAGGGCCCGGACTTTGGTTTTTT. Translated, it gives CASSEAKGPGLWFF.